Following are 18 T cell receptor beta chains from one sample sequenced in a study of OX40 agonist ivuxolimab in advanced cancers. Repertoires were generated with immunoSEQ multiplex PCR, while TCRdb's copy carries only in-frame clones and drops some. The sample lists roughly 50,000 clones, 80% occurring once. The sequencing used CD4+ or CD8+ T cells sorted from blood, collected in a trial of the OX40 agonist ivuxolimab. Source of these receptors: an adult with an advanced solid tumor such as melanoma, head and neck, liver or kidney cancer.

This clone was counted once. This chain joins TRBV7-7 and TRBJ2-2; the D gene could be TRBD1 or TRBD2 (5 bases each). Germline-derived CDR1 and CDR2 are SSHAT and FNYEAQ (reference sequence). There are 17 residues in the CDR3. Trimming removed 4 bases at V and 5 bases at J, with 20 bases between. The CDR3 nucleotides read TGTGCCAGCAGCTCGGGACCAAGCGGCCTACAAACCGGGGAGCTGTTTTTT. This gives the protein CASSSGPSGLQTGELFF.

The chain has TRBV6-9 and TRBJ1-1; 7 nucleotides match TRBD1. There are 15 residues in the CDR3. Germline CDR1 reads MNHGY; CDR2 reads SVAAGI. The V and J ends lost 4 bases and 5 bases, in that order; junction bases with no gene match: 10. In nucleotides, the CDR3 is TGTGCCAGCAGTTCCCTACAGGGGAAGGGAACTGAAGCTTTCTTT. Translation: CASSSLQGKGTEAFF.

The rearrangement links TRBV5-1 to TRBJ2-7; weak D call: TRBD1 (6 bases). CDR3 size: 16 residues. Trimming pared 0 bases from V and 3 bases from J, leaving 16 bases between. Germline CDR1 is SGHRS and CDR2 is YFSETQ. The CDR3 nucleotides read TGCGCCAGCAGCTTGGCCGGAGCTCTACAGGGCTACGAGCAGTACTTC. Translation: CASSLAGALQGYEQYF.

The chain joins TRBV29-1 to TRBJ2-5; D unclear. V was shortened by 3 bases and J by 2 bases, with 13 bases between the two germline ends. CDR1 and CDR2 from the germline V gene are SQVTM and ANQGSEA. The CDR3 runs to 14 residues. This CDR3 reads CSVDKRETQETQYF. For the CDR3, the DNA is TGCAGCGTTGATAAGAGAGAGACTCAAGAGACCCAGTACTTC.

The J gene is TRBJ2-7, the V gene TRBV19; 8 nucleotides agree with TRBD1. The V gene's germline CDR1 is LNHDA and CDR2 SQIVND (reference sequence). V was pared by 5 bases and J by 2 bases, with 2 bases of the junction left unmatched. The CDR3 has 13 residues. CDR3 in amino acids: CASSEGQAYEQYF. The CDR3 nucleotides read TGTGCCAGTAGTGAGGGACAGGCCTACGAGCAGTACTTC.

This sequence joins TRBV2 and TRBJ2-5, with D perhaps matching TRBD1 (5 bases). Germline V gives CDR1 SNHLY, CDR2 FYNNEI. The CDR3 length is 13 residues. Trimming took off 7 bases at V and 5 bases at J, with 14 bases between the two ends. CDR3 loop: CASTPGPGETQYF. The CDR3, as DNA: TGTGCCAGCACGCCAGGGCCCGGGGAGACCCAGTACTTC.

The rearrangement links TRBV7-3 to TRBJ2-1, with D possibly TRBD2 on 5 matching bases. CDR3 length: 15 amino acids. Trimming left V 2 bases short and J 2 bases short, with 10 bases between. CDR1 is SGHTA, CDR2 FQGTGA, per germline. CDR3 loop: CASSLDLAAYNEQFF. The DNA of the CDR3 is TGTGCCAGCAGCTTAGATCTAGCCGCCTACAATGAGCAGTTCTTC.

The rearrangement links TRBV11-3 to TRBJ2-2; 11 bases are a match to TRBD2. The CDR3 spans 18 residues. CDR1 and CDR2 (germline): SGHNT, YENEEA. V was clipped by 4 bases and J by 5 bases; unmatched bases: 12. CDR3 coding DNA: TGTGCCAGCAGCTCCGCAGCAACTAGCGGGAGTTTTACCGGGGAGCTGTTTTTT. Translation: CASSSAATSGSFTGELFF.

The gene calls are TRBV14 and TRBJ1-1; D call uncertain. Germline V gene sequence: CDR1 SGHDN, CDR2 FVKESK. The CDR3 runs 14 residues. Trimming cost V 0 bases and J 8 bases, with 13 bases left between them. The CDR3 nucleotides are TGTGCCAGCAGCCAAGATCTAGTGGTAGGCGAAGCTTTCTTT. Its protein is CASSQDLVVGEAFF.

This clone was counted once. The chain joins TRBV20-1 to TRBJ1-4; D is unclear. The CDR3 consists of 11 residues. V lost 3 bases, J lost 4 bases, and 3 bases lay in between. Germline V gene sequence: CDR1 DFQATT, CDR2 SNEGSKA (reference sequence). CDR3 sequence reads: CSARGNEKLFF. DNA of the CDR3: TGCAGTGCTAGGGGTAATGAAAAACTGTTTTTT.

This sequence joins TRBV28 and TRBJ1-2; D is possibly TRBD1 (5 bases). The CDR3 loop spans 13 amino acids. Trimming stripped 10 bases from V and 9 bases from J, with 21 bases between. Germline CDR1 reads MDHEN; CDR2 reads SYDVKM. The CDR3 DNA sequence: TGTGCCACCTTCAGGAGGGGCCCCGGAAGCTACACCTTC. Translated: CATFRRGPGSYTF.

This clone was seen only a few times. V usage is TRBV29-1 and J usage is TRBJ2-1; 12 bases map to TRBD2. J gave up 6 bases and V 4 bases, and 7 bases lay outside the gene matches. The CDR3 is made up of 15 amino acids. CDR1 SQVTM and CDR2 ANQGSEA come from the germline V gene. CDR3 amino acids: CSVVASGGGSNEQFF. CDR3 bases: TGCAGCGTTGTCGCTAGCGGGGGGGGGTCCAATGAGCAGTTCTTC.

The rearrangement uses TRBV19 and TRBJ2-4; 9 bases fit TRBD1. The CDR3 length is 17 residues. V shed 3 bases, J shed 5 bases, and the junction held 11 bases outside the gene matches. Germline CDR1 reads LNHDA; CDR2 reads SQIVND (reference sequence). The CDR3 spells CASSIIQGAARQNIQYF. The CDR3 DNA reads TGTGCCAGTAGTATTATACAGGGGGCAGCTAGACAAAACATTCAGTACTTC.

The chain's CDR3 is CASSLLKVGRGLYNEQFF. CDR3 in DNA: TGTGCCAGCAGTTTGCTCAAGGTCGGGCGGGGATTATACAATGAGCAGTTCTTC. This chain links TRBV27 with TRBJ2-1, with D perhaps matching TRBD2 (6 bases). Per the germline V gene, CDR1 is MNHEY and CDR2 is SMNVEV (reference sequence). There are 18 residues in the CDR3. The ends were cut back, 3 bases at V and 4 bases at J, with 22 bases in the middle.

The chain carries TRBV5-1 and TRBJ2-7, with 16 bases lining up with TRBD2. The CDR3 has 16 amino acids. The junction had 6 bases not matched to a gene; V was cut back by 4 bases and J by 5 bases. CDR1 is SGHRS and CDR2 is YFSETQ in the germline V gene. DNA of the CDR3: TGCGCCAGCAGCCCGGGACTAGCGGGAGGGGGAAACGAGCAGTACTTC. Amino acid sequence: CASSPGLAGGGNEQYF.

A few counts support this clone. This rearrangement joins TRBV2 to TRBJ2-3; the D is unclear. Germline loops: CDR1 SNHLY, CDR2 FYNNEI. The length of the CDR3 is 12 residues. Deletions cut 5 bases from V and 0 bases from J, with 3 bases between. The CDR3 DNA reads as TGTGCCAGCAGTCCTAGCACAGATACGCAGTATTTT. Translated: CASSPSTDTQYF.

V usage is TRBV10-2 and J usage is TRBJ2-2, with D unclear. The germline V gene has CDR1 WSHSY and CDR2 SAAADI. CDR3 length equals 13 residues. Trimming pared 6 bases from V and 6 bases from J, leaving 11 bases between. CDR3: CASRRADAGELFF. CDR3 nucleotides: TGCGCCAGCAGACGAGCTGACGCCGGGGAGCTGTTTTTT.

The chain uses TRBV7-8 and TRBJ1-2, with 9 bases fitting TRBD1. The germline gives CDR1 SGHVS, CDR2 FQNEAQ. The CDR3 runs 16 residues. V was clipped by 3 bases and J by 8 bases; unmatched bases: 13. The chain's CDR3 is CASSFVPGGQGGGYTF. CDR3 coding DNA: TGTGCCAGCAGCTTCGTTCCAGGGGGACAGGGAGGCGGCTACACCTTC.